The 23 T cell receptor beta chains below were found in one sample sequenced in a study of early T cells in non-severe SARS-CoV-2 infection. MiXCR, run by TCRdb on the 5' RACE reads, gives a single entry per CDR3 protein. This table holds more than 95,000 distinct CDR3 sequences, under 15% found once. Sample: whole blood. These receptors were collected from an adult who was a healthcare worker with PCR-confirmed SARS-CoV-2 infection or an uninfected control (not recorded which).

This clonotype was seen a handful of times. The V gene is TRBV13, the J gene TRBJ2-7, with TRBD1 matching over 9 bases. The germline V gene has CDR1 PRHDT and CDR2 FYEKMQ (reference sequence). There are 15 residues in the CDR3. The trim removed 5 bases at V and 5 bases at J, leaving 10 bases unmatched. The CDR3: CASSHQGTGKNEQYF. DNA of the CDR3: TGTGCCAGCAGCCACCAGGGGACAGGGAAAAACGAGCAGTACTTC.

In its sample, this clonotype was seen many times. CDR3 in amino acids: CASSLQGFENEQFF. CDR3 DNA sequence: TGTGCCAGCAGCTTACAGGGATTTGAGAATGAGCAGTTCTTC. The rearrangement joins TRBV14 to TRBJ2-1; D may be TRBD1 (6 bases). The V end was cut by 5 bases, the J end by 7 bases, with 15 bases between. This CDR3 has 14 residues. Germline values: CDR1 SGHDN, CDR2 FVKESK.

The V call is TRBV12-3 or TRBV12-4, the J call TRBJ1-2; D remains ambiguous. The CDR3 spans 13 residues. V was trimmed by 7 bases and J by 0 bases, leaving 9 bases between them. The CDR3 here is CASTPGANYGYTF. CDR3 coding DNA: TGTGCCAGCACCCCCGGGGCTAACTATGGCTACACCTTC.

This chain links TRBV10-3 with TRBJ2-2, with D maybe TRBD2 (5 bases). V lost 8 bases, J lost 0 bases, and 10 bases lay in between. Germline V lookup: CDR1 ENHRY, CDR2 SYGVKD. This CDR3 contains 14 residues. The CDR3 loop is CAIEASTNTGELFF. The CDR3, as DNA: TGTGCCATCGAGGCTAGCACGAACACCGGGGAGCTGTTTTTT.

This clonotype was recorded many times. The chain is built from TRBV3-1 and TRBJ1-6, with D unresolved. The V end lost 1 base, the J end lost 10 bases, and 11 bases lay between the germline ends. Germline-derived CDR1 and CDR2 are LGHDT and YNNKEL (reference sequence). This CDR3 region has 14 residues. The CDR3 protein is CASSQGRFGSPLHF. The CDR3 region has the DNA TGTGCCAGCAGCCAAGGGAGGTTTGGATCACCCCTCCACTTT.

This clonotype was seen more than once but under ten times. V is TRBV20-1 and J is TRBJ2-7; D possibly corresponds to TRBD2 (6 bases). The V and J ends lost 6 bases and 6 bases respectively, with 33 bases between them. CDR1 and CDR2 from the germline V gene are DFQATT and SNEGSKA (reference sequence). The length of the CDR3 is 18 residues. The CDR3 coding sequence is TGCAGTGCGACGAGTCACTCGCTTACCTTACTCTACGGGGGCGAGCAGTACTTC. This encodes CSATSHSLTLLYGGEQYF.

This clonotype turned up a few times. This chain connects TRBV5-6 to TRBJ2-7; D is unclear. The germline V gene encodes CDR1 SGHDT and CDR2 YYEEEE. The germline V and J ends were trimmed by 4 bases and 2 bases, with 7 bases remaining between them. This CDR3 comprises 12 residues. CDR3 loop: CASSRLTYEQYF. The CDR3, as DNA: TGTGCCAGCAGCCGATTGACCTACGAGCAGTACTTC.

The chain couples TRBV27 to TRBJ1-2; 7 nucleotides align to TRBD1. Trimming removed 6 bases from V and 4 bases from J; junction bases left unmatched: 11. CDR3 size: 15 residues. Germline-derived CDR1 and CDR2 are MNHEY and SMNVEV (reference sequence). CDR3 sequence: CASRRQQGTLYGYTF. In DNA, the CDR3 is TGTGCCAGCAGGCGTCAACAGGGGACCCTCTATGGCTACACCTTC.

There are a few counts of this clonotype. The chain uses TRBV12-3 or TRBV12-4 and TRBJ2-3; D is uncertain. CDR3 length: 12 residues. V gave up 5 bases and J gave up 14 bases, with 17 bases separating them. CDR3 loop: CASSQTRPGRYF. The CDR3 coding sequence is TGTGCCAGCAGTCAAACCCGACCAGGAAGGTATTTT.

This rearrangement joins TRBV10-2 to TRBJ1-2; D is perhaps TRBD1 (6 bases). The V gene lost 10 bases and the J gene lost 3 bases, with 12 bases spanning the gap. The germline gives CDR1 WSHSY, CDR2 SAAADI. This CDR3 spans 12 amino acids. The CDR3 DNA follows: TGCGCCACCCGGAGGGGGGACTATGGCTACACCTTC. This gives the protein CATRRGDYGYTF.

This clonotype has more than one count but fewer than ten. V is TRBV6-2 or TRBV6-3 and J is TRBJ1-2; tentatively, D is TRBD1 (6 bases). Per germline, CDR1 MNHEY and CDR2 SVGEGT. Trimming left V 6 bases short and J 8 bases short, with 22 bases between. The CDR3 spans 15 residues. This CDR3 is CASRSMANRVHGYTF. As DNA, the CDR3 is TGTGCCAGCAGATCTATGGCGAACAGGGTACACGGCTACACCTTC.

V usage is TRBV12-5 and J usage is TRBJ1-5, with D perhaps matching TRBD1 (5 bases). V was shortened by 7 bases and J by 4 bases, with 23 bases between the two germline ends. Germline CDR1 and CDR2: LGHNT and FRNRAP. The CDR3 covers 17 residues. The CDR3 DNA reads TGTGCTAGTGCCCCGTCGGGGACCGCACGATTGAATCAGCCCCAGCATTTT. Residues: CASAPSGTARLNQPQHF.

This clonotype was detected only once. V usage is TRBV5-1 and J usage is TRBJ2-3; tentatively, D is TRBD2 (5 bases). Germline CDR1 SGHRS, CDR2 YFSETQ. The V end was cut by 3 bases, the J end by 5 bases, with 10 bases between. The CDR3 loop spans 13 amino acids. CDR3 protein: CASSSDWGDTQYF. CDR3 coding DNA: TGCGCCAGCAGCTCGGACTGGGGAGATACGCAGTATTTT.

The rearrangement joins TRBV7-8 to TRBJ2-7; D gene uncertain. This CDR3 has 14 residues. Per germline, CDR1 SGHVS and CDR2 FQNEAQ. V lost 5 bases, J lost 2 bases, and 13 bases lay in between. CDR3 sequence reads: CASSVDETAYEQYF. The CDR3 bases are TGTGCCAGCAGCGTCGACGAGACTGCCTACGAGCAGTACTTC.

This clonotype was counted between two and nine times. This rearrangement joins TRBV7-9 to TRBJ1-5; D possibly corresponds to TRBD1 (6 bases). Germline V CDR1 and CDR2: SEHNR, FQNEAQ (reference sequence). The CDR3 is 13 residues long. Trimming shortened V by 5 bases and J by 5 bases, and 10 bases separated the two germline ends. The CDR3 DNA reads as TGTGCCAGCAGCATGGACAGTGATCAGCCCCAGCATTTT. Translated: CASSMDSDQPQHF.

CDR3 coding DNA: TGCAGTGCTAGAGTGACAGGGACCTTGAACACTGAAGCTTTCTTT. This translates into CSARVTGTLNTEAFF. This rearrangement joins TRBV20-1 to TRBJ1-1, with 7 nucleotides matching TRBD1. The CDR3 extends over 15 amino acids. Germline trimming cut 1 base from V and 0 bases from J; bases unmatched to any gene: 5. Germline CDR1 and CDR2: DFQATT and SNEGSKA (reference sequence).

Turning to this clonotype: This sequence may be a read error, since a much larger clone differs from it by one base. V usage is TRBV3-1 and J usage is TRBJ1-1; D is uncertain. Germline CDR1 reads LGHDT; CDR2 reads YNNKEL (reference sequence). This CDR3 spans 14 amino acids. CDR3 in DNA: TGTGCCAGCAGCCCCCCGACGGCGAACACTGAAGTTTTCTTT. This sequence encodes CASSPPTANTEVFF.

This rearrangement joins TRBV4-1 to TRBJ1-1; no reliable D call. Trimming pared 1 base from V and 4 bases from J, leaving 10 bases between. The CDR3 spans 14 residues. Germline V gene data show CDR1 as MGHRA and CDR2 as YSYEKL. Here the CDR3 DNA reads TGCGCCAGCAGCCAAGTTCTGACCCTCACTGAAGCTTTCTTT. Amino acid sequence: CASSQVLTLTEAFF.

This clonotype has a handful of counts. The gene calls are TRBV4-2 and TRBJ1-5, with D perhaps matching TRBD1 (5 bases). This CDR3 contains 16 residues. Germline CDR1 LGHNA, CDR2 YNFKEQ. V lost 2 bases and J 4 bases, leaving 15 bases between the germline ends. CDR3 residues: CASSQQEGDANQPQHF. The CDR3, as DNA: TGTGCCAGCAGCCAACAGGAAGGGGACGCGAATCAGCCCCAGCATTTT.

The rearrangement uses TRBV28 and TRBJ2-5; 7 bases agree with TRBD1. This CDR3 contains 15 residues. V dropped 5 bases and J dropped 3; count of bases not matched to a gene: 9. CDR1 and CDR2 (germline): MDHEN, SYDVKM. CDR3 loop: CASSPSGQKKETQYF. CDR3 in DNA: TGTGCCAGCAGTCCCTCGGGACAGAAAAAAGAGACCCAGTACTTC.

This chain uses TRBV5-1 with TRBJ2-3, with unresolved D. The CDR3 runs 11 residues. Trimming shortened V by 7 bases and J by 6 bases, and 9 bases separated the two germline ends. Germline values: CDR1 SGHRS, CDR2 YFSETQ. CDR3 in amino acids: CASAKADTQYF. DNA of the CDR3: TGCGCCAGCGCCAAGGCGGATACGCAGTATTTT.

This clonotype was seen many times. V usage is TRBV7-9 and J usage is TRBJ2-3; possibly TRBD2 for D (6 bases). Deletions cut 6 bases from V and 0 bases from J, with 19 bases between. Germline values: CDR1 SEHNR, CDR2 FQNEAQ (reference sequence). This CDR3 contains 17 residues. The CDR3 coding sequence is TGTGCCAGCAGTCCACAGGTGGAGGGGCCCAGCACAGATACGCAGTATTTT. It encodes CASSPQVEGPSTDTQYF. Using reference TRBV7-9 and TRBJ2-3 for the parts outside the CDR3, the full variable domain is DTGVSQNPRHKITKRGQNVTFRCDPISEHNRLYWYRQTLGQGPEFLTYFQNEAQLEKSRLLSDRFSAERPKGSFSTLEIQRTEQGDSAMYLCASSPQVEGPSTDTQYFGPGTRLTVL.

In its sample, this clonotype was seen a few times. The J gene is TRBJ2-5, the V gene TRBV7-8; D may be TRBD1 or TRBD2 (5 bases each). The CDR3 extends over 13 amino acids. The V gene's germline CDR1 is SGHVS and CDR2 FQNEAQ. Between the trimmed V and J ends, which lost 3 bases and 6 bases, there was a span of 11 bases. CDR3 region: CASSFGGMKTQYF. The CDR3 coding sequence is TGTGCCAGCAGCTTTGGGGGTATGAAGACCCAGTACTTC.